The 4 T cell receptor beta chains below were found in one sample sequenced in a study of T cell changes during pregnancy in multiple sclerosis. Only in-frame clones appear in the TCRdb table, and some are missing; sequencing was by immunoSEQ multiplex PCR. The sample carries 90,000 to 120,000 clones, approximately 94% recorded once. The specimen was peripheral blood, collected in the second trimester of pregnancy. These receptors were collected from a female donor with multiple sclerosis, enrolled in a pregnancy study.

This rearrangement joins TRBV29-1 to TRBJ1-2; D might be TRBD1 (5 bases). The CDR3 is 12 residues long. Trimming took 4 bases from V and 0 from J, leaving 6 bases between them. Germline CDR1 SQVTM, CDR2 ANQGSEA. CDR3 loop: CSVGQSNYGYTF. The CDR3 DNA is TGCAGCGTTGGACAGTCTAACTATGGCTACACCTTC.

This chain uses TRBV6-6 with TRBJ2-1, with 10 bases lining up with TRBD1. The CDR3 covers 15 residues. The V gene end was trimmed by 6 bases and the J gene end by 6 bases; junction bases not matched to a gene: 8. CDR1 and CDR2 from the germline V gene are MNHNY and SVGAGI (reference sequence). The DNA for the CDR3 is TGTGCCAGCAGCCACGGGACAGGGGACGTCAATGAGCAGTTCTTC. Its translation is CASSHGTGDVNEQFF.

CDR3 sequence: CASSWRQRLKGTEAFF. CDR3 coding DNA: TGTGCCAGCAGTTGGAGGCAAAGGTTAAAGGGCACTGAAGCTTTCTTT. The V and J genes are TRBV28 and TRBJ1-1; no firm D call. The CDR3 loop spans 16 amino acids. Trimming removed 4 bases from V and 4 bases from J, with 19 bases in between. Per the germline V gene, CDR1 is MDHEN and CDR2 is SYDVKM.

This rearrangement joins TRBV5-4 to TRBJ2-1; 9 nucleotides match TRBD1. The CDR3 runs 15 residues. The V segment lost 5 bases and the J segment 2 bases; nucleotides outside the gene matches: 5. Germline-derived CDR1 and CDR2 are SGHNT and YYREEE (reference sequence). CDR3 in DNA: TGTGCCAGCAGACTGACAGGGGGGACCTACAATGAGCAGTTCTTC. The encoded protein is CASRLTGGTYNEQFF.